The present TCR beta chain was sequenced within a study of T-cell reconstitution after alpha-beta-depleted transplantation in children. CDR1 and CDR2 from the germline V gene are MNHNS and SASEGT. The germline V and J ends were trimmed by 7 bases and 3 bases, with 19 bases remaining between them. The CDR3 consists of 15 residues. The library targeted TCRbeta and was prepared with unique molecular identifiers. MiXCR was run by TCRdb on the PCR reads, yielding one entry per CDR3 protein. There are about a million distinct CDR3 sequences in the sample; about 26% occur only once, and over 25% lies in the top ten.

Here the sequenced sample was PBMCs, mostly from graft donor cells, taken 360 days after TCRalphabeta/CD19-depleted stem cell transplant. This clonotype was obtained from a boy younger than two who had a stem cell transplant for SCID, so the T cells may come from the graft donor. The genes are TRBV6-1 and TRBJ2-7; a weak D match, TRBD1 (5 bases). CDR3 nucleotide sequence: TGTGCCAGCAAACTCCTTGGCGGCAGGGACTACGAGCAGTACTTC. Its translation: CASKLLGGRDYEQYF.